The 22 T cell receptor beta chains given below trace back to one sample, sequenced in a study of cytomegalovirus exposure and HLA in healthy donors. The PCR contained 60 Vbeta and 13 Jbeta primers. The table came from immunoSEQ multiplex PCR; TCRdb's copy has only in-frame clones and leaves some out. In the table there are approximately 150,000 clones, roughly 80% of which are singletons. The sample consisted of PBMCs. These TCRs come from a male donor in good health and CMV-seronegative.

The chain carries TRBV9 and TRBJ2-3; D remains ambiguous. V shed 4 bases and J shed 0 bases, with 12 bases lying between them. The CDR3 length is 15 residues. CDR1 SGDLS and CDR2 YYNGEE come from the germline V gene. The CDR3 nucleotides are TGTGCCAGCAGCCCCCCCTTGGGCAGCACAGATACGCAGTATTTT. Protein: CASSPPLGSTDTQYF.

This clone was counted between two and nine times. The rearrangement links TRBV5-8 to TRBJ1-1; TRBD1 aligns across 8 bases. V was clipped by 4 bases and J by 0 bases; unmatched bases: 5. Germline V CDR1 and CDR2: SGHTS, YDEGEE. The CDR3 is 15 residues long. The CDR3 DNA is TGTGCCAGCAGCCCAGGGGGCCCCATGAACACTGAAGCTTTCTTT. It encodes CASSPGGPMNTEAFF.

The rearrangement links TRBV7-2 to TRBJ2-3; no reliable D call. CDR1 and CDR2 from the germline V gene are SGHTA and FQGNSA. Trimming pared 2 bases from V and 8 bases from J, leaving 8 bases between. The CDR3 consists of 12 residues. The CDR3 region has the DNA TGTGCCAGCAGCTTAATTCATAGTACGCAGTATTTT. Amino acid sequence: CASSLIHSTQYF.

The chain couples TRBV18 to TRBJ2-7; possibly TRBD1 for D (6 bases). CDR3 size: 12 residues. V lost 4 bases to trimming and J lost 3 bases, with 7 bases between them. Germline assignment: CDR1 KGHSH and CDR2 LQKENI. The CDR3 loop reads CASSRDNYEQYF. The CDR3 bases are TGTGCCAGCTCACGGGACAACTACGAGCAGTACTTC.

The chain recombines TRBV12-5 with TRBJ1-5; D is unresolved. CDR1 LGHNT and CDR2 FRNRAP come from the germline V gene. The CDR3 runs 17 residues. V was clipped by 0 bases and J by 6 bases, with 18 bases between them. The CDR3 sequence: CASGLVEEAAWGQPQHF. CDR3 sequence (DNA): TGTGCTAGTGGTTTGGTAGAGGAGGCGGCTTGGGGTCAGCCCCAGCATTTT.

This clone was observed a single time. This CDR3 is CASSLSASSGNTIYF. DNA of the CDR3: TGTGCCAGCAGCTTGTCGGCTAGCTCTGGAAACACCATATATTTT. The V call is TRBV5-5, the J call TRBJ1-3, with D uncertain. CDR3 length: 15 residues. Trimming took 1 base from V and 0 from J, leaving 8 bases between them. The germline CDR1 and CDR2 sequences are SGHKS and YYEKEE (reference sequence).

The rearrangement links TRBV19 to TRBJ2-1; a weak D match, TRBD1 (5 bases). V was shortened by 11 bases and J by 8 bases, with 22 bases between the two germline ends. This CDR3 region has 14 residues. The V gene's germline CDR1 is LNHDA and CDR2 SQIVND (reference sequence). The CDR3 here is CASSLGVGEDEQFF. The DNA for the CDR3 is TGTGCCTCGTCGTTAGGGGTCGGCGAGGATGAGCAGTTCTTC.

The chain joins TRBV27 to TRBJ2-7, with TRBD1 identical over 7 bases. Germline assignment: CDR1 MNHEY and CDR2 SMNVEV (reference sequence). J lost 4 bases, V lost 5 bases, and 11 bases had no gene match. The CDR3 contains 15 residues. CDR3 sequence (DNA): TGTGCCAGCAGTCCCCGGACAGGCTTTGGGTACGAGCAGTACTTC. Translating it yields CASSPRTGFGYEQYF.

This sequence joins TRBV7-2 and TRBJ1-1; D not resolved. Germline V gene data show CDR1 as SGHTA and CDR2 as FQGNSA. Trimming shortened V by 5 bases and J by 0 bases, and 7 bases separated the two germline ends. This CDR3 region has 13 residues. The CDR3 DNA reads TGTGCCAGCAGCCGCTACCTGAACACTGAAGCTTTCTTT. Its translation: CASSRYLNTEAFF. The full variable domain, with the rest looked up from reference TRBV7-2 and TRBJ1-1, is GAGVSQSPSNKVTEKGKDVELRCDPISGHTALYWYRQSLGQGLEFLIYFQGNSAPDKSGLPSDRFSAERTGGSVSTLTIQRTQQEDSAVYLCASSRYLNTEAFFGQGTRLTVV.

CDR3 in DNA: TGCAGCGTTGAAGGCGGACTAGCGGGTGCCCTCAATGAGCAGTTCTTC. Protein sequence: CSVEGGLAGALNEQFF. V and J are TRBV29-1 and TRBJ2-1, with 11 bases matching TRBD2. V trimming: 1 base; J trimming: 6 bases; junction bases outside the gene matches: 8. CDR3 length: 16 residues. Germline loops: CDR1 SQVTM, CDR2 ANQGSEA.

This clone was observed once. At one end, the junction sequence differs from germline, possibly due to a read error. The V gene is TRBV7-9, the J gene TRBJ2-7; D is uncertain. CDR1 is SEHNR and CDR2 is FQNEAQ in the germline V gene (reference sequence). There are 13 residues in the CDR3. For the CDR3, the DNA is TGTTCCAGCAGCTTAGAATCTCCCTACGAGCAGTACTTC. Translated, it gives CSSSLESPYEQYF.

V is TRBV9 and J is TRBJ1-1, with 9 bases fitting TRBD1. V lost 2 bases and J lost 1; bases outside the gene matches: 9. The CDR3 runs 17 residues. CDR1 and CDR2 from the germline V gene are SGDLS and YYNGEE. CDR3 DNA sequence: TGTGCCAGCAGCGTTGGACAGGGGTCGAGTCGGAACACTGAAGCTTTCTTT. It yields the protein CASSVGQGSSRNTEAFF.

The gene calls are TRBV30 and TRBJ1-5; the D gene is possibly TRBD1 (5 bases). The V gene's germline CDR1 is GTSNPN and CDR2 SVGIG (reference sequence). The CDR3 covers 15 residues. The V and J ends lost 3 bases and 6 bases respectively, with 18 bases between them. The CDR3: CAWSGGTSSFQPQHF. The CDR3 region has the DNA TGTGCCTGGAGCGGGGGGACCTCGAGTTTTCAGCCCCAGCATTTT.

This clone has only one observation. This rearrangement joins TRBV6-6 to TRBJ1-2; D gene unclear. The CDR3 contains 16 residues. Trimming took off 4 bases at V and 6 bases at J, with 21 bases between the two ends. From germline, CDR1 is MNHNY and CDR2 SVGAGI (reference sequence). CDR3 DNA: TGTGCCAGCAGTTTCACGTCCCACGCTAGTGGCGATGGCTACACCTTC. Amino acids: CASSFTSHASGDGYTF.

The chain uses TRBV5-6 and TRBJ1-1; D perhaps matches TRBD1 (6 bases). Germline assignment: CDR1 SGHDT and CDR2 YYEEEE. CDR3 length equals 13 residues. Trimming pared 2 bases from V and 4 bases from J, leaving 9 bases between. Written as DNA, the CDR3 is TGTGCCAGCAGCTTAATAGGGGGCACTGAAGCTTTCTTT. Its translation: CASSLIGGTEAFF.

Only one count was recorded for this clone. The V and J genes are TRBV5-4 and TRBJ2-1; possibly TRBD2 for D (5 bases). The ends were cut back, 1 base at V and 8 bases at J, with 10 bases in the middle. This CDR3 spans 13 amino acids. Germline lookup yields CDR1 SGHNT and CDR2 YYREEE (reference sequence). The CDR3 reads CASSLRFGDEQFF. CDR3 nucleotide sequence: TGTGCCAGCAGCTTGCGTTTCGGGGATGAGCAGTTCTTC.

This chain links TRBV7-3 with TRBJ2-2, with no clear D. This CDR3 is built from 12 residues. Germline V gives CDR1 SGHTA, CDR2 FQGTGA. V was cut by 3 bases and J by 5 bases, with 4 bases left in between. The DNA of the CDR3 is TGTGCCAGCAGCTTTAGTACCGGGGAGCTGTTTTTT. Its translation is CASSFSTGELFF.

The V gene is TRBV9, the J gene TRBJ2-4; TRBD2 matches at 16 bases. This CDR3 spans 17 amino acids. The trim removed 3 bases at V and 5 bases at J, leaving 5 bases unmatched. From germline, CDR1 is SGDLS and CDR2 YYNGEE. The CDR3 here is CASSEGLAGGNQNIQYF. The CDR3 nucleotides read TGTGCCAGCAGCGAGGGACTAGCGGGGGGGAACCAAAACATTCAGTACTTC. Combining the CDR3 with reference TRBV9 and TRBJ2-4 gives the whole variable domain DSGVTQTPKHLITATGQRVTLRCSPRSGDLSVYWYQQSLDQGLQFLIQYYNGEERAKGNILERFSAQQFPDLHSELNLSSLELGDSALYFCASSEGLAGGNQNIQYFGAGTRLSVL.

The chain couples TRBV11-3 to TRBJ2-4, with 12 bases matching TRBD2. The CDR3 totals 16 residues. Germline loops: CDR1 SGHNT, CDR2 YENEEA. V lost 5 bases to trimming and J lost 3 bases; unmatched junction nucleotides: 5. CDR3: CASSLTSGSGKNIQYF. The CDR3 DNA reads TGTGCCAGCAGCCTGACTAGCGGGAGCGGCAAAAACATTCAGTACTTC.

The chain couples TRBV6-5 to TRBJ1-2; 9 bases agree with TRBD1. CDR1 is MNHEY, CDR2 SVGAGI, per germline. The CDR3 loop spans 15 amino acids. J was trimmed by 0 bases and V by 6 bases; bases with no gene match: 5. The CDR3: CASRDTGGSNYGYTF. The DNA for the CDR3 is TGTGCCAGCAGGGACACAGGGGGCTCTAACTATGGCTACACCTTC.

V is TRBV6-5 and J is TRBJ2-7; TRBD2 might be the D (5 bases). CDR3 length: 13 residues. Trimming took off 7 bases at V and 2 bases at J, with 12 bases between the two ends. Germline V CDR1 and CDR2: MNHEY, SVGAGI. CDR3 region: CASTDTRAYEQYF. The CDR3 bases are TGTGCCAGCACCGACACTAGGGCCTACGAGCAGTACTTC.

The chain couples TRBV30 to TRBJ1-1, with TRBD1 matching 7 bases. The CDR3 totals 17 residues. Germline CDR1 reads GTSNPN; CDR2 reads SVGIG (reference sequence). Unmatched junction bases numbered 10, after V lost 0 bases and J lost 0 bases. The DNA for the CDR3 is TGTGCCTGGAGTGTAGGCAATAGGGGACAGTTGAACACTGAAGCTTTCTTT. As protein: CAWSVGNRGQLNTEAFF.